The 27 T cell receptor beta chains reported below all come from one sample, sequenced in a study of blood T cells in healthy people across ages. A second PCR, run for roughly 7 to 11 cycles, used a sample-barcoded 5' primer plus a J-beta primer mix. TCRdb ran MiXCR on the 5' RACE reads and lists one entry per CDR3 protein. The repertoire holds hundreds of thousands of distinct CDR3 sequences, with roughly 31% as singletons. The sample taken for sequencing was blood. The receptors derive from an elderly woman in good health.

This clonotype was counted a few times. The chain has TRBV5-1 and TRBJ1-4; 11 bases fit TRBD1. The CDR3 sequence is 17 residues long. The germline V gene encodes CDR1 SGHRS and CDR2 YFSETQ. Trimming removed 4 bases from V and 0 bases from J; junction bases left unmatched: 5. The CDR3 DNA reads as TGCGCCAGCAGCATAGGGACAGGGGGAACAACTAATGAAAAACTGTTTTTT. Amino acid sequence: CASSIGTGGTTNEKLFF.

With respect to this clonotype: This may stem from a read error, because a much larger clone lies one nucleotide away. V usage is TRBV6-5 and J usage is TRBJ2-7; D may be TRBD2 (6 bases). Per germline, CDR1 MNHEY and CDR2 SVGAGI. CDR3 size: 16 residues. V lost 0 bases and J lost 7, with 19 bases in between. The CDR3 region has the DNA TGTGCCAGCAGTTACTCCGGTAGCGGTTTAAACAATGAGCAGTACTTC. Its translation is CASSYSGSGLNNEQYF.

The chain's CDR3 is CASSRDPGQGYTF. The CDR3 region has the DNA TGTGCCAGCAGCCGGGACCCTGGGCAGGGCTACACCTTC. The rearrangement uses TRBV7-2 and TRBJ1-2, with D perhaps matching TRBD1 (5 bases). Trimming removed 5 bases from V and 8 bases from J, with 15 bases in between. The CDR3 runs to 13 residues. CDR1 and CDR2 (germline): SGHTA, FQGNSA.

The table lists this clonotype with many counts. The CDR3 sequence is CASSSVRTGRPDTQYF. CDR3 bases: TGTGCCAGCAGTTCAGTCCGGACAGGGAGGCCAGATACGCAGTATTTT. This chain links TRBV28 with TRBJ2-3, with 8 bases lining up with TRBD1. CDR1 is MDHEN and CDR2 is SYDVKM in the germline V gene. Trimming at V came to 4 bases and at J to 4 bases, leaving 10 bases not matched to a gene. There are 16 residues in the CDR3.

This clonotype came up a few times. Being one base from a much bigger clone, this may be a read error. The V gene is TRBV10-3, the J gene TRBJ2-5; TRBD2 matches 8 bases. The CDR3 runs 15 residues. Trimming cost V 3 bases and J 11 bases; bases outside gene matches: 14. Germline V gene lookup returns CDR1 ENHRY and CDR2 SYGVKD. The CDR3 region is CAISEFGSGGSEQYF. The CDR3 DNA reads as TGTGCCATCAGTGAATTCGGTTCGGGAGGGAGTGAGCAGTACTTC.

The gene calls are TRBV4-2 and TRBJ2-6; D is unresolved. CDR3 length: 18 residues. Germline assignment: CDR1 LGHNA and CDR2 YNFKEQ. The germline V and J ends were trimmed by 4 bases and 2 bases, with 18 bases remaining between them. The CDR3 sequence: CASSPESRFGAGANVLTF. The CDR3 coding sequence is TGTGCCAGCAGCCCCGAGTCTAGGTTTGGGGCTGGGGCCAACGTCCTGACTTTC.

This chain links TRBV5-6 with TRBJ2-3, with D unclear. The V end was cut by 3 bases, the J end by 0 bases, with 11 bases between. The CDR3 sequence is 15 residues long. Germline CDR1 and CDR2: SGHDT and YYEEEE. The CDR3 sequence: CASSSMTRSTDTQYF. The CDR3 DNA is TGTGCCAGCAGCTCCATGACCCGAAGCACAGATACGCAGTATTTT.

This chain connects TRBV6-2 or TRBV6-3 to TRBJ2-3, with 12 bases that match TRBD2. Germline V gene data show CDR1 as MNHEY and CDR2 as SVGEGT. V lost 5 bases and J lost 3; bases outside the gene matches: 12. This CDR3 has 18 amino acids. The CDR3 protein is CASSPPILAGGRTDTQYF. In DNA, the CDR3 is TGTGCCAGCAGTCCACCAATCCTAGCGGGGGGGCGGACAGATACGCAGTATTTT.

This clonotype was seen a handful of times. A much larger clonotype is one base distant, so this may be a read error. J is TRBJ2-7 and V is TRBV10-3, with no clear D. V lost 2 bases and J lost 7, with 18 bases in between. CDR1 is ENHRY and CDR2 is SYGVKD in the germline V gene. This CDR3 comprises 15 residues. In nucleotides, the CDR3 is TGTGCCATCAGTGAGCCCCGGGTCTCCTACAATGAGCAGTACTTC. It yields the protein CAISEPRVSYNEQYF.

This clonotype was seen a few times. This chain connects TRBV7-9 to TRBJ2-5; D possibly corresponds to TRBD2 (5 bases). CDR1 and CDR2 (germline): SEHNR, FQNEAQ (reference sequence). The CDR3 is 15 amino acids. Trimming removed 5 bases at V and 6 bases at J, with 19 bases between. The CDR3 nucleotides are TGTGCCAGCAGCCCCGAGGGTGCGGTCGGGAAGACCCAGTACTTC. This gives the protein CASSPEGAVGKTQYF.

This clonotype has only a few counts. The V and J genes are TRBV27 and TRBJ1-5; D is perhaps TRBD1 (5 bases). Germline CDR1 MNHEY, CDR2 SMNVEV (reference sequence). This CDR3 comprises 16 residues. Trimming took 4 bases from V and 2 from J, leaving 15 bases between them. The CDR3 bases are TGTGCCAGCAGTTCAGAGGGGACGTGGGGCAATCAGCCCCAGCATTTT. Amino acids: CASSSEGTWGNQPQHF.

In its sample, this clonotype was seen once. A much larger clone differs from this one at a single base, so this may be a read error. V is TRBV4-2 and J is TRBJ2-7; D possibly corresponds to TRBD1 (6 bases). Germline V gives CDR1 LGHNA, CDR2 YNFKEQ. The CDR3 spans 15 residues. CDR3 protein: CAGSQEQGSSYEQYF. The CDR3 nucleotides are TGTGCCGGCAGCCAAGAACAGGGATCCTCCTACGAGCAGTACTTC.

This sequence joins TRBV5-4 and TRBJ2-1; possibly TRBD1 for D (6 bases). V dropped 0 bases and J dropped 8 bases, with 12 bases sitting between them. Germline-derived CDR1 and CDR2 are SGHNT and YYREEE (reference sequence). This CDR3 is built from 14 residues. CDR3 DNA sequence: TGTGCCAGCAGCTTGGAGAACAGGGATGATGAGCAGTTCTTC. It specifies CASSLENRDDEQFF. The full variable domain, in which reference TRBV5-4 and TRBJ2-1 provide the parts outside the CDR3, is ETGVTQSPTHLIKTRGQQVTLRCSSQSGHNTVSWYQQALGQGPQFIFQYYREEENGRGNFPPRFSGLQFPNYSSELNVNALELDDSALYLCASSLENRDDEQFFGPGTRLTVL.

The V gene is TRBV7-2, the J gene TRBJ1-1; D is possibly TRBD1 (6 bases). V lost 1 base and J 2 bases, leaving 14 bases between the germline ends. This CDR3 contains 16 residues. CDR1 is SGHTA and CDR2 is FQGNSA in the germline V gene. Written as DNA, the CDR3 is TGTGCCAGCAGCTTAGGGCCGGCAGGGGTTAACACTGAAGCTTTCTTT. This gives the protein CASSLGPAGVNTEAFF.

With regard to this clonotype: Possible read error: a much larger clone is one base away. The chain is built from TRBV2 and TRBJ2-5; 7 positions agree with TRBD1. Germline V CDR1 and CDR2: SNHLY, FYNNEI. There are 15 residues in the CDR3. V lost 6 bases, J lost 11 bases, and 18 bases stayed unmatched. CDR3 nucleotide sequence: TGTGCCAGCAGCCCCCGGGACAGCTATTACAATGAGCAGTACTTC. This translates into CASSPRDSYYNEQYF.

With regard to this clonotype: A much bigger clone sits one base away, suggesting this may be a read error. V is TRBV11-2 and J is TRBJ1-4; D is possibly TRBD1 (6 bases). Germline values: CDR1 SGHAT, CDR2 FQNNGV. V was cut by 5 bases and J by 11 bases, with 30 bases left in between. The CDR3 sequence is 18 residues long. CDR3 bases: TGTGCCAGCAGCCTAACTCGCATTTCCGGGACTGCTAGGGGGAAACTGTTTTTT. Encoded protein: CASSLTRISGTARGKLFF.

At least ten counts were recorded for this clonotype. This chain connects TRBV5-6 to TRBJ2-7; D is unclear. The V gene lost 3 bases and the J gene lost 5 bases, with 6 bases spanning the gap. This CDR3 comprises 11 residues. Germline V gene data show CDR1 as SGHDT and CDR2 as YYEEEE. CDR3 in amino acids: CASSWEDEQYF. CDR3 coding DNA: TGTGCCAGCAGCTGGGAAGACGAGCAGTACTTC.

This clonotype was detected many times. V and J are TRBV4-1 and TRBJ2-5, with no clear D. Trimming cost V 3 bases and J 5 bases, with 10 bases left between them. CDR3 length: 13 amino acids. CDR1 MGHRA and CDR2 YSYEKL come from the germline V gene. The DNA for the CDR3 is TGCGCCAGCAGCCATCCAGGCGTCGAGACCCAGTACTTC. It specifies CASSHPGVETQYF.

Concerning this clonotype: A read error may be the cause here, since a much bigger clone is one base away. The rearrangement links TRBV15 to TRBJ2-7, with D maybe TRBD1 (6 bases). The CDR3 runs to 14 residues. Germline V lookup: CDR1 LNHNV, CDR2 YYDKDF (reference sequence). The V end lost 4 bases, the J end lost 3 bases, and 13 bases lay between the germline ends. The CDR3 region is CATSTERGCYEQYF. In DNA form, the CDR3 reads TGTGCCACCAGCACGGAGAGGGGGTGCTACGAGCAGTACTTC. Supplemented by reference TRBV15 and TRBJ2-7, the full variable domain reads DAMVIQNPRYQVTQFGKPVTLSCSQTLNHNVMYWYQQKSSQAPKLLFHYYDKDFNNEADTPDNFQSRRPNTSFCFLDIRSPGLGDTAMYLCATSTERGCYEQYFGPGTRLTVT.

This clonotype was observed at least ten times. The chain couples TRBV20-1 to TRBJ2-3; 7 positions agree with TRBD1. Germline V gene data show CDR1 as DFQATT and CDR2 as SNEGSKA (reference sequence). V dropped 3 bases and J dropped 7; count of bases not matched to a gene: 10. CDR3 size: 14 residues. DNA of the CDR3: TGCAGTGCTAGGTCACAGGGGTCTTGGTATACGCAGTATTTT. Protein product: CSARSQGSWYTQYF.

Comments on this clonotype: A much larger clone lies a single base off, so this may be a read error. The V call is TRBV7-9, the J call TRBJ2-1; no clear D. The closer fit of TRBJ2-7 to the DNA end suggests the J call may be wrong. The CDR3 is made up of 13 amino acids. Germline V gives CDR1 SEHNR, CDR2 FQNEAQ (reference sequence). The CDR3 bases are TGTGCCAGCAGCCCGAGAGCCTACAATGAGCAGTACTTC. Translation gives CASSPRAYNEQYF.

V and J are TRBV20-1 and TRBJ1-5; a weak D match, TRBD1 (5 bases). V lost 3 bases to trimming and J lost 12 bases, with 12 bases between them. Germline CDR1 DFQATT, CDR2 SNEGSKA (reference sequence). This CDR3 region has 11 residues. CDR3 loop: CSASRGGIQHF. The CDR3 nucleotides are TGCAGTGCTAGTCGGGGGGGGATCCAGCATTTT.

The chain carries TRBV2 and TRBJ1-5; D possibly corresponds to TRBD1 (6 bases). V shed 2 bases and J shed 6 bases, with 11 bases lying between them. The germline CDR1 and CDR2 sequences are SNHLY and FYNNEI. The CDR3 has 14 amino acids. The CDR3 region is CASSEQGRLQPQHF. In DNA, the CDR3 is TGTGCCAGCAGTGAACAGGGGAGGCTTCAGCCCCAGCATTTT.

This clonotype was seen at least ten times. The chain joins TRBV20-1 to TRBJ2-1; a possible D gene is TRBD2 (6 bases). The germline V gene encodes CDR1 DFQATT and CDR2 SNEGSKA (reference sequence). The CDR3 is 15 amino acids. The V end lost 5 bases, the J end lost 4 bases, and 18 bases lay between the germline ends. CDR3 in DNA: TGCAGTGCTTCCTCCTCTAGCGTAGGATACAATGAGCAGTTCTTC. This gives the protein CSASSSSVGYNEQFF.

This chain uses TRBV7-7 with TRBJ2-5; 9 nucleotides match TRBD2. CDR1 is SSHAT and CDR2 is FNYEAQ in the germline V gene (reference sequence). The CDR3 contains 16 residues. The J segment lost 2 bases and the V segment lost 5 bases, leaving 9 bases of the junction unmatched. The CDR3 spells CASSTWTSDGQETQYF. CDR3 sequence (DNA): TGTGCCAGCAGCACTTGGACTAGCGACGGACAAGAGACCCAGTACTTC.

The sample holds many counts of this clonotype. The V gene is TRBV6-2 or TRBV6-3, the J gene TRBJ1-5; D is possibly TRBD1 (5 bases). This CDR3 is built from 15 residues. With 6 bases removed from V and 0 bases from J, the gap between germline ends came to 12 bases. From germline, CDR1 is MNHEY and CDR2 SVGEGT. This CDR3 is CASRARGISNQPQHF. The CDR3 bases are TGTGCCAGCAGGGCCCGGGGGATTAGCAATCAGCCCCAGCATTTT.

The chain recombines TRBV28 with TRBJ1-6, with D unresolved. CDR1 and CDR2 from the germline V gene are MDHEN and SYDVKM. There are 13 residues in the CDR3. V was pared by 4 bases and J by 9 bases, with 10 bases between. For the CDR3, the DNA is TGTGCCAGCAGTTCACGGGTCGGTTCACCCCTCCACTTT. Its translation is CASSSRVGSPLHF.